These T cell receptor beta chains were read from a single sample in a study of read filtering for tumor transcriptome and immune sequencing. Via MiXCR, TCRdb re-called the reads, giving one row per CDR3 protein. The table records 40,000 or so distinct CDR3 sequences, less than 15% of them present only once. Sequencing was done on a sample of a population of CD138-negative cells sorted from bone marrow. These receptors were obtained from a donor aged 40 or older with multiple myeloma. The CDR3 runs from the conserved cysteine through the conserved F or W. The order of the fields is V gene, clone size, CDR3 length, D gene, J gene, CDR3 protein, CDR3 DNA. D genes are given only for firm matches. Not all rows give a size; the values are once, few, many and, for expanded clones, a class.

TRBV29-1	few	14	TRBD2	TRBJ2-2	CSASGAVSDGELFF	TGCAGCGCCAGCGGGGCGGTCAGTGACGGGGAGCTGTTTTTT
TRBV10-3	many	15	-	TRBJ2-7	CAISESTPGFGEQYF	TGTGCCATCAGTGAGTCGACTCCGGGGTTCGGGGAGCAGTACTTC
TRBV29-1	many	13	-	TRBJ1-5	CSVWGVGNQPQHF	TGCAGCGTGTGGGGAGTGGGCAATCAGCCCCAGCATTTT
TRBV18	many	15	-	TRBJ1-5	CASSPQAGRDQPQHF	TGTGCCAGCTCACCCCAGGCAGGGAGGGATCAGCCCCAGCATTTT
TRBV20-1	many	14	-	TRBJ2-1	CSAFQDTSGNEQFF	TGCAGTGCTTTTCAGGACACAAGTGGCAATGAGCAGTTCTTC
TRBV20-1	-	15	-	TRBJ1-5	CSPPYDSAPGVTQHF	TGCAGTCCACCTTACGACAGTGCGCCCGGGGTGACCCAGCATTTT
TRBV2	many	13	-	TRBJ1-1	CASSVGGAVEAFF	TGTGCCAGCAGTGTTGGGGGAGCGGTTGAAGCTTTCTTT
TRBV3-2	many	13	-	TRBJ2-4	CASSPWTGDIQYF	TGTGCCAGCAGCCCTTGGACAGGGGACATTCAGTACTTC
TRBV6-6	-	14	-	TRBJ2-2	CASSYTRDTGELFF	TGTGCCAGCAGTTACACCAGGGACACCGGGGAGCTGTTTTTT
TRBV20-1	-	16	TRBD2	TRBJ2-1	CSARKGLAGGPGEQFF	TGCAGTGCTAGAAAGGGCCTAGCGGGGGGCCCGGGGGAGCAGTTCTTC
TRBV5-1	many	14	-	TRBJ2-2	CARSFGDSTGELFF	TGCGCCAGAAGCTTTGGGGACTCCACCGGGGAGCTGTTTTTT
TRBV12-3/TRBV12-4	many	15	-	TRBJ1-6	CASSLQWVNNSPLHF	TGTGCCAGCAGCCTACAGTGGGTTAATAATTCACCCCTCCACTTT
TRBV15	many	12	-	TRBJ1-1	CATSRDWSEAFF	TGTGCCACCAGCAGAGACTGGTCTGAAGCTTTCTTT
TRBV11-2	many	13	-	TRBJ2-3	CASSSRLTDTQYF	TGTGCCAGCAGCTCCCGACTTACAGATACGCAGTATTTT
TRBV20-1	many	15	TRBD1	TRBJ2-3	CSARSDREGTDTQYF	TGCAGTGCTAGATCCGACAGGGAAGGGACAGATACGCAGTATTTT
TRBV20-1	-	16	TRBD2	TRBJ2-1	CSANGLAGEAYNEQFF	TGCAGTGCTAATGGACTAGCGGGAGAGGCCTACAATGAGCAGTTCTTC
TRBV23-1	-	15	-	TRBJ1-6	CAALKGGAPVAPLHF	TGCGCCGCGCTAAAGGGTGGGGCGCCAGTCGCGCCCCTCCACTTT
TRBV7-2	many	15	TRBD1	TRBJ1-1	CASSSQGGGKSQAFF	TGTGCCAGCAGCTCCCAGGGGGGGGGTAAGAGTCAAGCTTTCTTT
TRBV4-2	-	17	TRBD1	TRBJ2-3	CASSRGQGAGSTDTQYF	TGTGCCAGCAGCCGCGGACAGGGGGCGGGTAGCACAGATACGCAGTATTTT
TRBV5-1	many	14	TRBD1	TRBJ2-7	CASSMGQGDLGQYF	TGCGCCAGCAGCATGGGACAGGGGGACCTGGGGCAGTACTTC
TRBV7-2	many	14	TRBD1	TRBJ1-2	CASSPGGGVYGYTF	TGTGCCAGCAGTCCAGGGGGGGGCGTATATGGCTACACCTTC
TRBV20-1	many	17	TRBD1	TRBJ2-2	CSARLPTGTANTGELFF	TGCAGTGCTAGACTCCCTACCGGGACAGCAAACACCGGGGAGCTGTTTTTT
TRBV20-1	many	11	-	TRBJ2-1	CSAREDNEQFF	TGCAGTGCTAGAGAGGACAATGAGCAGTTCTTC
TRBV20-1	many	13	-	TRBJ2-3	CSARGPNTDTQYF	TGCAGTGCTAGGGGGCCTAACACAGATACGCAGTATTTT
TRBV7-3	many	13	-	TRBJ1-1	CASSFDENTEAFF	TGTGCCAGCAGCTTTGACGAGAACACTGAAGCTTTCTTT
TRBV24-1	many	16	-	TRBJ2-3	CATSDLKEGVADTQYF	TGTGCCACCAGTGATTTGAAAGAGGGAGTGGCAGATACGCAGTATTTT
TRBV6-6	many	12	-	TRBJ1-5	CASNPGGQPQHF	TGTGCCAGCAACCCCGGTGGGCAGCCCCAGCATTTT